One and the same sample provided the 7 T cell receptor beta chains below, sequenced in a study of blood T cell repertoires in COVID-19. TCRdb's table, derived via immunoSEQ multiplex PCR, lists solely in-frame clones and lacks some. Of 100,000 to 150,000 clones detected, 80% to 90% appear once; the ten largest clones hold 12%. Sequenced sample: peripheral blood. The receptors shown here come from a human donor in a cohort sampled during active COVID-19.

The DNA of the CDR3 is TGTGCCAGTAGTATGGCAGGGGGGTACACTGAAGCTTTCTTT. Translation gives CASSMAGGYTEAFF. The chain couples TRBV19 to TRBJ1-1; the match to TRBD1 covers 7 bases. Trimming at V came to 3 bases and at J to 3 bases, leaving 4 bases not matched to a gene. The CDR3 contains 14 residues. Germline V CDR1 and CDR2: LNHDA, SQIVND (reference sequence).

The rearrangement uses TRBV4-1 and TRBJ1-5; TRBD1 agrees at 8 bases. CDR1 is MGHRA, CDR2 YSYEKL, per germline. This CDR3 is built from 16 residues. V lost 3 bases to trimming and J lost 5 bases; unmatched junction nucleotides: 9. The CDR3 sequence is CASSHGQGGFDQPQHF. CDR3 nucleotides: TGCGCCAGCAGCCACGGACAGGGTGGGTTCGATCAGCCCCAGCATTTT.

J is TRBJ1-6 and V is TRBV18; TRBD1 matches 7 bases. The length of the CDR3 is 15 residues. Losses at the gene ends were 5 bases for V and 9 bases for J; bases not matched to a gene: 10. CDR1 is KGHSH and CDR2 is LQKENI in the germline V gene. The CDR3 is CASSASEGASSPLHF. CDR3 DNA sequence: TGTGCCAGCTCAGCTTCGGAGGGGGCGAGTTCACCCCTCCACTTT.

This chain uses TRBV28 with TRBJ2-1, with 9 positions matching TRBD1. The CDR3 has 13 residues. V trimming: 6 bases; J trimming: 7 bases; junction bases outside the gene matches: 4. Germline CDR1 reads MDHEN; CDR2 reads SYDVKM. For the CDR3, the DNA is TGTGCCAGCAGGCATGGACAGGGGAATGAGCAGTTCTTC. Translated, it gives CASRHGQGNEQFF.

The chain has TRBV5-6 and TRBJ1-4, with D hard to call. V lost 1 base and J lost 10, with 11 bases in between. The CDR3 is made up of 13 amino acids. In germline, CDR1 is SGHDT, CDR2 YYEEEE. CDR3 bases: TGTGCCAGCAGCTTGCGCGGGGAGGGAAAACTGTTTTTT. This sequence encodes CASSLRGEGKLFF.

This sequence joins TRBV9 and TRBJ1-2; D perhaps matches TRBD1 (6 bases). Trimming stripped 4 bases from V and 3 bases from J, with 19 bases between. Germline loops: CDR1 SGDLS, CDR2 YYNGEE. The CDR3 is 16 amino acids. CDR3 loop: CASSQLWGGADYGYTF. CDR3 bases: TGTGCCAGCAGCCAGTTGTGGGGGGGCGCGGACTATGGCTACACCTTC. The full variable domain, rest sourced from reference TRBV9 and TRBJ1-2, is DSGVTQTPKHLITATGQRVTLRCSPRSGDLSVYWYQQSLDQGLQFLIQYYNGEERAKGNILERFSAQQFPDLHSELNLSSLELGDSALYFCASSQLWGGADYGYTFGSGTRLTVV.

V usage is TRBV18 and J usage is TRBJ1-1; 9 bases are shared with TRBD1. V trimming: 1 base; J trimming: 7 bases; junction bases outside the gene matches: 7. Germline V gives CDR1 KGHSH, CDR2 LQKENI. The CDR3 has 15 residues. CDR3 in amino acids: CASSPRGQGGYEAFF. CDR3 bases: TGTGCCAGCTCACCACGGGGACAGGGAGGGTATGAAGCTTTCTTT.